This passage covers 9 T cell receptor beta chains from one sample sequenced in a study of blood T cell repertoires in COVID-19. Repertoires were generated with immunoSEQ multiplex PCR, while TCRdb's copy carries only in-frame clones and drops some. The table has a few hundred thousand clones, roughly 80% seen once; the top ten hold 7.5% to 9.5%. Material: peripheral blood. All receptors derive from a woman of 80 years or more with COVID-19, enrolled during active disease.

The gene calls are TRBV3-1 (or the pseudogene TRBV3-2) and TRBJ1-1; 9 bases are a match to TRBD1. The CDR3 contains 15 residues. CDR1 LGHDT and CDR2 YNNKEL come from the germline V gene (reference sequence). V shed 4 bases and J 5 bases; nucleotides not matched to a gene: 8. The CDR3 DNA is TGTGCCAGCAGCCTACAGGGGGCGGTTGGGACTGAAGCTTTCTTT. Protein sequence: CASSLQGAVGTEAFF.

A word on this clone: The junction does not match germline at one end; this may be a read error. The chain joins TRBV6-4 to TRBJ2-5; D is ambiguous. The CDR3 is made up of 12 amino acids. Germline V gene lookup returns CDR1 MRHNA and CDR2 SNTAGT. The CDR3 protein is CASSDRQGTQYF. As DNA, the CDR3 is TGTGCCAGCAGTGACCGACAAGGGACCCAGTACTTC.

This chain links TRBV29-1 with TRBJ1-2, with a tentative D call TRBD1 (5 bases). The ends were cut back, 3 bases at V and 4 bases at J, with 6 bases in the middle. This CDR3 spans 11 amino acids. Germline V gene data show CDR1 as SQVTM and CDR2 as ANQGSEA. In nucleotides, the CDR3 is TGCAGCGTTGACAGGGCCTATGGCTACACCTTC. The encoded protein is CSVDRAYGYTF.

The V gene is TRBV5-4, the J gene TRBJ2-3, with 8 positions matching TRBD1. In germline, CDR1 is SGHNT, CDR2 YYREEE (reference sequence). Trimming cost V 4 bases and J 2 bases; bases outside gene matches: 3. The CDR3 runs to 14 residues. CDR3 nucleotides: TGTGCCAGCAGCCGGACAGGGTACACAGATACGCAGTATTTT. It codes for CASSRTGYTDTQYF.

The chain recombines TRBV7-9 with TRBJ1-2; D gene ambiguous. The germline V gene encodes CDR1 SEHNR and CDR2 FQNEAQ (reference sequence). V was pared by 5 bases and J by 6 bases, with 19 bases between. The CDR3 length is 15 residues. CDR3 sequence reads: CASSPASGYLDGYTF. The CDR3 DNA sequence: TGTGCCAGCAGCCCCGCGTCGGGTTACTTGGATGGCTACACCTTC.

This clone was seen just once. V gene TRBV19 combines with J gene TRBJ1-2, with TRBD1 matching 10 bases. After removal of 3 bases from V and 6 bases from J, the junction contained 7 bases not matched to a gene. Germline V CDR1 and CDR2: LNHDA, SQIVND (reference sequence). The CDR3 extends over 15 amino acids. The CDR3 nucleotides read TGTGCCAGTAGTATCGATTGGACAGGGGGGCATGGCTACACCTTC. Translating it yields CASSIDWTGGHGYTF.

The V gene is TRBV19, the J gene TRBJ2-1, with a weak D call TRBD2 (6 bases). The ends were cut back, 5 bases at V and 7 bases at J, with 12 bases in the middle. Germline values: CDR1 LNHDA, CDR2 SQIVND (reference sequence). The CDR3 has 13 residues. The chain's CDR3 is CASSWDSRNEQFF. The CDR3 DNA follows: TGTGCCAGTAGTTGGGACTCCCGAAATGAGCAGTTCTTC. The whole variable domain, filled in from reference TRBV19 and TRBJ2-1, reads DGGITQSPKYLFRKEGQNVTLSCEQNLNHDAMYWYRQDPGQGLRLIYYSQIVNDFQKGDIAEGYSVSREKKESFPLTVTSAQKNPTAFYLCASSWDSRNEQFFGPGTRLTVL.

This chain links TRBV2 with TRBJ2-3, with TRBD2 matching over 14 bases. The CDR3 runs to 17 residues. CDR1 and CDR2 from the germline V gene are SNHLY and FYNNEI. The V gene end was trimmed by 5 bases and the J gene end by 5 bases; junction bases not matched to a gene: 9. DNA of the CDR3: TGTGCCAGCAGTATGAATGGACTAGCGGGGGGTGGAGATACGCAGTATTTT. Its protein product is CASSMNGLAGGGDTQYF.

V gene TRBV28 combines with J gene TRBJ2-1; 9 nucleotides agree with TRBD1. CDR3 length: 14 amino acids. CDR1 and CDR2 from the germline V gene are MDHEN and SYDVKM. J lost 5 bases, V lost 7 bases, and 6 bases had no gene match. CDR3 in amino acids: CASKEGTGNNEQFF. The DNA of the CDR3 is TGTGCCAGCAAGGAGGGGACAGGGAACAATGAGCAGTTCTTC.